The rows below give T cell receptor beta chains drawn from one sample of a study of CD8+ T cells in alopecia areata. Profiled with immunoSEQ multiplex PCR; TCRdb holds only in-frame clones, not every one. The sample lists a few hundred thousand clones, approximately 65% occurring once. Sequencing used CD4+ T cells sorted from blood, obtained around week 44, from a patient treated with tofacitinib. Receptors were obtained from a human donor with alopecia areata. The CDR3 runs from the conserved cysteine through the conserved F or W. Fields, in order: V gene, D gene, clone size, J gene, CDR3 DNA, CDR3 protein. A D gene is named only where the DNA matches it firmly. The size of a clone is reported for some rows only, either as once, few or many, or as a class for expanded clones.

TRBV11-1	-	-	TRBJ2-7	TGTGCCAGCAGCTTAGATCGCCGCGCCGAGCAGTACTTC	CASSLDRRAEQYF
TRBV29-1	-	-	TRBJ1-1	TGCAGCGTTGAAGGGAGGGGCCGTAAAGGAGCTTTCTTT	CSVEGRGRKGAFF
TRBV5-1	-	once	TRBJ1-1	TGCGCCAGCAGCTTACGGGCTTTCTTT	CASSLRAFF
TRBV4-3	-	few	TRBJ1-1	TGCGCCAGCAGCCAAGAGTGGGGAAGGCTAGGGAACACTGAAGCTTTCTTT	CASSQEWGRLGNTEAFF
TRBV6-1	-	-	TRBJ1-2	TGTGCCGATTCTTCGTTCTCGGATGGCTACACCTTC	CADSSFSDGYTF
TRBV11-2	TRBD1	-	TRBJ1-6	TGTGCCAGCAGCTTACAGGGGGCCTCACCCCTCCACTTT	CASSLQGASPLHF
TRBV5-1	-	few	TRBJ1-4	TGCGCCAGCTCACCCCAGGGGACTGAAAAACTGTTTTTT	CASSPQGTEKLFF
TRBV11-2	-	-	TRBJ2-7	TGTGCCAGCAGCCTACCACATAGCTCCTACGAGCAGTACTTC	CASSLPHSSYEQYF
TRBV27	TRBD1	-	TRBJ2-2	TGTGCCAGCAGTTTCGAGGACAGGGAGTACGGGGAGCTGTTTTTT	CASSFEDREYGELFF
TRBV25-1	-	-	TRBJ2-7	TGTGCCAGCAGGTCAGGGACCTACGAGCAGTACTTC	CASRSGTYEQYF
TRBV4-2	-	few	TRBJ2-1	TGTGCCAGCAGCCAAGATTTGACTGTGCAGTTCTTC	CASSQDLTVQFF
TRBV5-1	-	-	TRBJ1-5	TGCGCCAGCAGCTTACAGGGTGGGCTTAATCAGCCCCAGCATTTT	CASSLQGGLNQPQHF
TRBV29-1	TRBD1	once	TRBJ1-1	TGCAGCGTTGGGTTACAGGGGGCGGTCACTGAAGCTTTCTTT	CSVGLQGAVTEAFF
TRBV19	TRBD2	-	TRBJ2-2	TGTGCCAGTAGTATCGGAGCGGGGGGGTACACCGGGGAGCTGTTTTTT	CASSIGAGGYTGELFF
TRBV30	-	-	TRBJ1-5	TGTGCCTGGAGTATTAGCTCAGGGGTTGGCAATCAGCCCCAGCATTTT	CAWSISSGVGNQPQHF
TRBV30	TRBD1	-	TRBJ1-6	TGTGCCTGGATGGGACAGGGGAACTCACCCCTCCACTTT	CAWMGQGNSPLHF
TRBV30	TRBD1	few	TRBJ2-3	TGTGCCTTGGACAGGGGGTCTAGCACAGATACGCAGTATTTT	CALDRGSSTDTQYF
TRBV7-8	TRBD1	-	TRBJ1-1	TGTGCCAGCAGCTTACCCACAGGGGGATCGAACACTGAAGCTTTCTTT	CASSLPTGGSNTEAFF
TRBV4-1	TRBD1	-	TRBJ1-1	TGCGCCAGCGGGGACAGGGCTAACACTGAAGCTTTCTTT	CASGDRANTEAFF
TRBV7-3	-	-	TRBJ1-2	TGTGCCAGCACCCCGACAGATACGACTAACTATGGCTACACCTTC	CASTPTDTTNYGYTF
TRBV13	TRBD1	-	TRBJ2-7	TGTGCCAGCAGCCATACGGCCAGTGACAGGGGCAACGAGCAGTACTTC	CASSHTASDRGNEQYF
TRBV5-6	TRBD1	few	TRBJ1-2	TGTGCCAGCAGCCCCCGTGGGACAGCTAACTATGGCTACACCTTC	CASSPRGTANYGYTF
TRBV27	-	-	TRBJ1-1	TGTGCCAGCAGTTTAGACCGGGACACTGAAGCTTTCTTT	CASSLDRDTEAFF
TRBV4-3	TRBD2	-	TRBJ2-1	TGCGCCAGCAGCCAATCCACGCGGGGGGCGTACAATGAGCAGTTCTTC	CASSQSTRGAYNEQFF
TRBV29-1	-	-	TRBJ1-2	TGCAGCGTTGAGCGGGACAAAGGTATAGGCTACACCTTC	CSVERDKGIGYTF
TRBV20-1	-	-	TRBJ1-1	TGCAGTGCGGCTGAAGCTTTCTTT	CSAAEAFF
TRBV30	-	-	TRBJ1-6	TGTGCCTGGAGTTCCATAGGGGGGCCAGGATCACCCCTCCACTTT	CAWSSIGGPGSPLHF
TRBV2	-	-	TRBJ2-3	TGTGCCAGCAAGCAGGACACAGATACGCAGTATTTT	CASKQDTDTQYF
TRBV4-3	-	-	TRBJ1-4	TGCGCCAGCAGCCAAGACGTCGGCAGCAGCCCTGAAAAACTGTTTTTT	CASSQDVGSSPEKLFF
TRBV25-1	-	-	TRBJ2-7	TGTGCCAGCAGTGATGTCGAGCAGTACTTC	CASSDVEQYF
TRBV30	TRBD1	-	TRBJ2-1	TGTGCCTGGAGTCAATACCGGGACAGGGGCTACAATGAGCAGTTCTTC	CAWSQYRDRGYNEQFF
TRBV2	-	-	TRBJ1-2	TGTGCCAGCAGTGCCGACATAGACTATGGCTACACCTTC	CASSADIDYGYTF
TRBV30	-	-	TRBJ1-1	TGTGCCTGGGCCTCAGCTAACACTGAAGCTTTCTTT	CAWASANTEAFF
TRBV5-4	-	-	TRBJ1-1	TGTGCCAGCAGCCAACAGGGTAGGAGGAACACTGAAGCTTTCTTT	CASSQQGRRNTEAFF
TRBV6-5	TRBD1	-	TRBJ1-5	TGTGCCAGCAGCCAGGGGGCGAGCAATCAGCCCCAGCATTTT	CASSQGASNQPQHF
TRBV29-1	-	-	TRBJ1-2	TGCAGCGTTTTTACAGGGACTTCGCACTATGGCTACACCTTC	CSVFTGTSHYGYTF
TRBV29-1	-	-	TRBJ2-7	TGCAGCGTCGGTCAGGGAGCCTCCTACGAGCAGTACTTC	CSVGQGASYEQYF
TRBV7-9	-	-	TRBJ1-2	TGTGCCAGCAGCTTAAATCAGCCTAATGGCTACACCTTC	CASSLNQPNGYTF
TRBV7-2	TRBD2	-	TRBJ2-7	TGTGCCAGCAGCGCCCGGTCGGGGCGGGGGGCCTACGAGCAGTACTTC	CASSARSGRGAYEQYF